This T cell receptor (beta chain) was documented in a study of shared T cell receptors in the human thymus. Libraries were prepared by immunoSEQ multiplex PCR; TCRdb keeps only in-frame clonotypes and omits some of them. The table includes hundreds of thousands of clones, around 78% detected once. This CDR3 comprises 14 residues. V was pared by 4 bases and J by 2 bases, with 11 bases between. CDR1 SGHRS and CDR2 YFSETQ come from the germline V gene. The data were also submitted as part of a second study, on human thymus T cells.

This TCR came from a boy under two years old with a congenital heart defect. The chain links TRBV5-1 to TRBJ2-3, with no clear D. Sequencing was carried out using thymocytes. The CDR3 nucleotides are TGCGCCAGCAGCCTGAGGCGTTTCACAGATACGCAGTATTTT. This translates into CASSLRRFTDTQYF.